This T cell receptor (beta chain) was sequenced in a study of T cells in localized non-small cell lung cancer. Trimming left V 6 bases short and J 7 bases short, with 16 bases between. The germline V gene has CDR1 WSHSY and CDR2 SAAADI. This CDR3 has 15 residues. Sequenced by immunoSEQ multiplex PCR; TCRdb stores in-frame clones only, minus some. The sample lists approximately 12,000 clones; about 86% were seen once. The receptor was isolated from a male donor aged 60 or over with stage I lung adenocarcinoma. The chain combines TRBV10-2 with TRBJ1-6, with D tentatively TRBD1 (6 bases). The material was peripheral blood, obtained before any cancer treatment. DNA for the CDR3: TGCGCCAGCAGGGGGGCTGGGGGGCCCAATTCACCCCTCCACTTT. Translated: CASRGAGGPNSPLHF.